Listed below are T cell receptor beta chains from one sample, sequenced in a study of blood T cell repertoires in COVID-19. The table came from immunoSEQ multiplex PCR; TCRdb's copy has only in-frame clones and leaves some out. The profile shows over 250,000 clones, around 84% of them singletons. The sequenced sample was PBMCs or T cells enriched from blood (not recorded which). These receptors all come from a man aged 25-45 years with acute COVID-19. Each CDR3 is given with its conserved first and last residue. D genes are given only for firm matches. Clone size, where shown, is once, few, many, or a class for clones that have expanded.

J | V | D | size | CDR3 | DNA
TRBJ2-1 | TRBV7-9 | NA | NA | CASREKTYNEQFF | TGTGCCAGCAGGGAGAAGACCTACAATGAGCAGTTCTTC
TRBJ2-3 | TRBV3-1/TRBV3-2 | TRBD2 | NA | CASSEKGDSGKDTQYF | TGTGCCAGCAGCGAAAAAGGTGATAGCGGGAAGGATACGCAGTATTTT
TRBJ1-2 | TRBV3-1/TRBV3-2 | NA | NA | CASRDSNFYGYTF | TGTGCCAGCAGGGACAGTAACTTCTATGGCTACACCTTC
TRBJ2-5 | TRBV27 | NA | NA | CASSFDYGQETQYF | TGTGCCAGCAGTTTCGACTACGGCCAAGAGACCCAGTACTTC
TRBJ1-1 | TRBV14 | NA | once | CASSQGWGVEAFF | TGTGCCAGCAGCCAAGGTTGGGGGGTTGAAGCTTTCTTT
TRBJ2-3 | TRBV11-3 | NA | NA | CASSLTGTQYF | TGTGCCAGCAGCTTGACAGGAACGCAGTATTTT
TRBJ2-5 | TRBV9 | NA | NA | CASSGGTGTPQETQYF | TGTGCCAGCAGCGGCGGGACCGGGACCCCCCAAGAGACCCAGTACTTC
TRBJ2-1 | TRBV6-2/TRBV6-3 | TRBD2 | once | CASSSSGKPYNEQFF | TGTGCCAGCAGCTCTAGCGGCAAACCCTACAATGAGCAGTTCTTC
TRBJ2-1 | TRBV19 | TRBD2 | NA | CASSTGPGGRNEQFF | TGTGCCAGTAGTACCGGACCCGGGGGGAGGAATGAGCAGTTCTTC
TRBJ2-2 | TRBV14 | TRBD1 | NA | CASSHVGGGGELFF | TGTGCCAGCAGCCACGTAGGGGGCGGAGGGGAGCTGTTTTTT
TRBJ1-4 | TRBV19 | TRBD1 | NA | CASSTGGQQNEKLFF | TGTGCCAGTAGTACTGGGGGACAGCAGAATGAAAAACTGTTTTTT
TRBJ2-1 | TRBV6-5 | NA | NA | CASSYSRGGEQFF | TGTGCCAGCAGTTACTCTAGGGGAGGAGAGCAGTTCTTC
TRBJ1-6 | TRBV5-1 | NA | NA | CASSLGQGNSPLHF | TGCGCCAGCAGCTTGGGCCAGGGGAATTCACCCCTCCACTTT
TRBJ1-2 | TRBV7-8 | NA | NA | CASSLGTAGYGYTF | TGTGCCAGCAGCTTAGGAACTGCGGGCTATGGCTACACCTTC
TRBJ2-1 | TRBV2 | NA | few | CASSFTSRDEQFF | TGTGCCAGCTCTTTCACTAGCCGAGATGAGCAGTTCTTC
TRBJ2-2 | TRBV3-1/TRBV3-2 | TRBD2 | NA | CAVRAPGLNTGELFF | TGTGCCGTAAGGGCCCCGGGACTAAACACCGGGGAGCTGTTTTTT
TRBJ1-1 | TRBV2 | NA | NA | CASSVSEAFF | TGTGCCAGCAGTGTTAGTGAAGCTTTCTTT
TRBJ2-5 | TRBV6-5 | TRBD2 | NA | CASSYSTGSGRETQYF | TGTGCCAGCAGTTACTCGACAGGTAGCGGGAGAGAGACCCAGTACTTC
TRBJ2-1 | TRBV19 | TRBD1 | NA | CASSTDRDTYNEQFF | TGTGCCAGTAGTACGGACAGGGATACCTACAATGAGCAGTTCTTC
TRBJ2-3 | TRBV7-2 | TRBD2 | NA | CASGLAGGSTSTDTQYF | TGTGCCAGCGGTCTCGCGGGAGGTTCCACTAGCACAGATACGCAGTATTTT
TRBJ1-4 | TRBV7-9 | NA | NA | CASSLVGSTEEKLFF | TGTGCCAGCAGCTTAGTCGGGTCGACGGAGGAAAAACTGTTTTTT
TRBJ1-5 | TRBV28 | NA | NA | CASSWGVRENQPQHF | TGTGCCAGCAGTTGGGGCGTTCGGGAGAATCAGCCCCAGCATTTT
TRBJ1-5 | TRBV6-5 | TRBD1 | NA | CASSKTQGIHQPQHF | TGTGCCAGCAGCAAAACACAGGGGATCCATCAGCCCCAGCATTTT
TRBJ2-3 | TRBV7-9 | TRBD2 | NA | CASSLGGGASDTQYF | TGTGCCAGCAGCTTGGGCGGGGGGGCATCAGATACGCAGTATTTT
TRBJ1-4 | TRBV7-9 | TRBD1 | few | CASRDRAEEKLFF | TGTGCCAGCCGGGACAGGGCCGAAGAAAAACTGTTTTTT
TRBJ1-3 | TRBV6-5 | NA | NA | CASGQNGSGNTIYF | TGTGCCAGCGGACAGAACGGCTCTGGAAACACCATATATTTT
TRBJ1-1 | TRBV29-1 | NA | NA | CSAGVSGNEAFF | TGCAGCGCCGGCGTGTCGGGAAATGAAGCTTTCTTT
TRBJ2-1 | TRBV20-1 | NA | NA | CSASIVGGFSYNEQFF | TGCAGTGCTAGTATCGTTGGCGGGTTCTCCTACAATGAGCAGTTCTTC
TRBJ1-2 | TRBV4-3 | NA | NA | CASSQEGRGFGYTF | TGCGCCAGCAGCCAAGAGGGAAGGGGATTTGGCTACACCTTC
TRBJ1-1 | TRBV2 | NA | NA | CASSAPIWTENTEAFF | TGTGCCAGCAGTGCTCCAATATGGACAGAGAACACTGAAGCTTTCTTT
TRBJ1-1 | TRBV5-1 | NA | NA | CASSLFTGSGTEAFF | TGCGCCAGCAGCTTATTCACAGGGAGCGGCACTGAAGCTTTCTTT
TRBJ2-2 | TRBV5-1 | NA | NA | CASSLGSRGRVTGELFF | TGCGCCAGCAGCTTGGGCTCGCGGGGGCGCGTCACCGGGGAGCTGTTTTTT
TRBJ2-2 | TRBV7-9 | NA | NA | CASSIGQHTGELFF | TGTGCCAGCAGCATTGGACAGCACACCGGGGAGCTGTTTTTT
TRBJ1-1 | TRBV24-1 | NA | NA | CATSDPGAGSTEAFF | TGTGCCACCAGTGACCCCGGCGCCGGGAGTACTGAAGCTTTCTTT
TRBJ1-1 | TRBV6-5 | NA | NA | CASRRAYTEAFF | TGTGCCAGCAGGAGGGCATACACTGAAGCTTTCTTT